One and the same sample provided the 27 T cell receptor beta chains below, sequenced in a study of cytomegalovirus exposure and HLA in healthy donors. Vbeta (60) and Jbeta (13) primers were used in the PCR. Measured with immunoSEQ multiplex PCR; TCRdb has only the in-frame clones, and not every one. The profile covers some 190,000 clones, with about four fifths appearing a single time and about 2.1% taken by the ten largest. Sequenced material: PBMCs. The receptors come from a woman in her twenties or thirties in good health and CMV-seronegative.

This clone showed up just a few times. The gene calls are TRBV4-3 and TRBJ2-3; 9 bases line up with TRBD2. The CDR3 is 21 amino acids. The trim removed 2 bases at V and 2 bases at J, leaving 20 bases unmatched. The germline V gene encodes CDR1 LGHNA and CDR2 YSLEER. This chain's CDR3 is CASSQNLGTGRGGASTDTQYF. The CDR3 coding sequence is TGCGCCAGCAGCCAAAACCTTGGGACGGGACGCGGGGGGGCCTCCACAGATACGCAGTATTTT.

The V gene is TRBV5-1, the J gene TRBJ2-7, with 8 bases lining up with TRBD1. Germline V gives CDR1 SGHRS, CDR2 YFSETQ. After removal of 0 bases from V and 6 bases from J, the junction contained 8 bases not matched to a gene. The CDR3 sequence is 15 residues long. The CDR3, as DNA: TGCGCCAGCAGCTTGGGCTCAGGGGGCGCTGGCGAGCAGTACTTC. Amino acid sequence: CASSLGSGGAGEQYF.

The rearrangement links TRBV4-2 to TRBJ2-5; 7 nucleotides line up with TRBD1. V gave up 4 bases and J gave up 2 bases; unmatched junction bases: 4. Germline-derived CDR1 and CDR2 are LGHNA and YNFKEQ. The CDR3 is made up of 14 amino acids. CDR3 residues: CASSPSGQQETQYF. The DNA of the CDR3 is TGTGCCAGCAGCCCTTCGGGACAGCAAGAGACCCAGTACTTC.

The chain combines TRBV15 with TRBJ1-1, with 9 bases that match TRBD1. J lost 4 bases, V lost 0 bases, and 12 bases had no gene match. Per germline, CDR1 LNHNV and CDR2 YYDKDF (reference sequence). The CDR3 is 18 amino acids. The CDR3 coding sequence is TGTGCCACCAGCAGAGAGGGCCGAAACAGGGGGCTGGCCACTGAAGCTTTCTTT. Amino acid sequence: CATSREGRNRGLATEAFF.

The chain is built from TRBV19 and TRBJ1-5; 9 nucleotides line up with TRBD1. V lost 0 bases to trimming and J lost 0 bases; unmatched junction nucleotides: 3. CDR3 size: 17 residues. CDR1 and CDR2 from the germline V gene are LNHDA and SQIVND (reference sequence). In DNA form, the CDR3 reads TGTGCCAGTAGTATAGATGGACAGGGGTATAGCAATCAGCCCCAGCATTTT. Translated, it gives CASSIDGQGYSNQPQHF.

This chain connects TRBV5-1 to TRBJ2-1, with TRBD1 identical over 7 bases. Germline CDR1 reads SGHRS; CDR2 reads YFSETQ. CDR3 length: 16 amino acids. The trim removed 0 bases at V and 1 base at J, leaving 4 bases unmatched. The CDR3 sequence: CASSLEDRRSYNEQFF. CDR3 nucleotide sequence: TGCGCCAGCAGCTTGGAGGACAGGAGGTCCTACAATGAGCAGTTCTTC.

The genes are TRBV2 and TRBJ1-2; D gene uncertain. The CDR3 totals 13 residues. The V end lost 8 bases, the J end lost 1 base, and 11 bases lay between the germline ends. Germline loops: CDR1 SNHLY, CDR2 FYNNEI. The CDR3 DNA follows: TGTGCCAGCTGGGCAGGCGTTAACTATGGCTACACCTTC. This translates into CASWAGVNYGYTF.

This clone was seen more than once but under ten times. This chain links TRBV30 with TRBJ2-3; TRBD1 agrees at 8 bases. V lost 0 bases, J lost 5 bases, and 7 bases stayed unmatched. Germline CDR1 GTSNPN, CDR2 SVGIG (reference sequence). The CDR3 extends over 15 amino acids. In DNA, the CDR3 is TGTGCCTGGAGTGTACTCCAGGGGGCGAAAGATACGCAGTATTTT. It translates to CAWSVLQGAKDTQYF.

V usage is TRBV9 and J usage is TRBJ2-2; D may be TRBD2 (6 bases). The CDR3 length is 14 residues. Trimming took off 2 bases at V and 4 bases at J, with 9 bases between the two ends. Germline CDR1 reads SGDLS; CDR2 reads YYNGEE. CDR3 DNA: TGTGCCAGCAGCGTTGGGGGGAGCACCGGGGAGCTGTTTTTT. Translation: CASSVGGSTGELFF.

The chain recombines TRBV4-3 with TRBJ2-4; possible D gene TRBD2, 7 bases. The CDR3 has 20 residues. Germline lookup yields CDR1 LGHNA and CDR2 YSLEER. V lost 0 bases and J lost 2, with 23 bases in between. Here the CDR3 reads CASSQDPPGGVKITKNIQYF. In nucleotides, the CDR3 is TGCGCCAGCAGCCAAGACCCCCCGGGGGGCGTTAAGATAACCAAAAACATTCAGTACTTC.

In DNA, the CDR3 is TGCGCCAGCTATCCCACAGGGGGAATCACAGATACGCAGTATTTT. It is translated as CASYPTGGITDTQYF. The chain is built from TRBV10-2 and TRBJ2-3; the match to TRBD1 covers 8 bases. Germline V gene lookup returns CDR1 WSHSY and CDR2 SAAADI. The CDR3 runs 15 residues. After removal of 8 bases from V and 2 bases from J, the junction contained 9 bases not matched to a gene.

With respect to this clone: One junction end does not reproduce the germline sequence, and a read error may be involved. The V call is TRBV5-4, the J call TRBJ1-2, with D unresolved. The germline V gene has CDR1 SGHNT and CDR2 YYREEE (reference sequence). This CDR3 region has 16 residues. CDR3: CASSLAVGPLLRGYTF. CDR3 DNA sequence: TGTGCCAGCAGTTTGGCAGTGGGCCCCCTCCTTCGGGGCTACACCTTC.

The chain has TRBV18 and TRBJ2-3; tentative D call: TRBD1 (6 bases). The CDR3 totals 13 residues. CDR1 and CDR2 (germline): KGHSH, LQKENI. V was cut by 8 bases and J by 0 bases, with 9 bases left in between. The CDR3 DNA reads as TGTGCCAGCAACAGGGATAGCACAGATACGCAGTATTTT. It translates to CASNRDSTDTQYF. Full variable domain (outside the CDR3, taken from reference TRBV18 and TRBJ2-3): NAGVMQNPRHLVRRRGQEARLRCSPMKGHSHVYWYRQLPEEGLKFMVYLQKENIIDESGMPKERFSAEFPKEGPSILRIQQVVRGDSAAYFCASNRDSTDTQYFGPGTRLTVL.

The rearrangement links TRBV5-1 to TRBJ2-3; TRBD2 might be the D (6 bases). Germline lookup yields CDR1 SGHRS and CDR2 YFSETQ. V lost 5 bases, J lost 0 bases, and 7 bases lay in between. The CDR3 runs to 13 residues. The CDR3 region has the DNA TGCGCCAGCAGTGGGACTAGCACAGATACGCAGTATTTT. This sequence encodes CASSGTSTDTQYF.

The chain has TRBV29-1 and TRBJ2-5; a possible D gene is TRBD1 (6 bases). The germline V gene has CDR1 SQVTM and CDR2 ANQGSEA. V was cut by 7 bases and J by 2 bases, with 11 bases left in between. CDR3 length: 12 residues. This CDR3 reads CSGNQGQETQYF. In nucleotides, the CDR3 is TGCAGCGGCAACCAGGGGCAAGAGACCCAGTACTTC.

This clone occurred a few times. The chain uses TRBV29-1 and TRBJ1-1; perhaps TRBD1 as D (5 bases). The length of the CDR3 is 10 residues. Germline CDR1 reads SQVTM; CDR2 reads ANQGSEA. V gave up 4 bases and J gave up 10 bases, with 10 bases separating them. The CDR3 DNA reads TGCAGCGTTGTACACGGGGGAGCTTTCTTT. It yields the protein CSVVHGGAFF.

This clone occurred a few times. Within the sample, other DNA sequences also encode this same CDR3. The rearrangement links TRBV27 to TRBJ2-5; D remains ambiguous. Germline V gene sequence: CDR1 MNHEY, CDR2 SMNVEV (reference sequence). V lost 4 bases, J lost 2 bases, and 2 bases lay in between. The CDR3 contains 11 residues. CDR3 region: CASSSQETQYF. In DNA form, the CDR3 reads TGTGCCAGCAGTTCTCAAGAGACCCAGTACTTC.

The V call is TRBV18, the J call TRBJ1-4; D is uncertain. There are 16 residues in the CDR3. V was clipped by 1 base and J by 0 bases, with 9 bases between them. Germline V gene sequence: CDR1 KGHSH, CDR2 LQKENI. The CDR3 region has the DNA TGTGCCAGCTCACCACAGGAGGGCTCAACTAATGAAAAACTGTTTTTT. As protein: CASSPQEGSTNEKLFF.

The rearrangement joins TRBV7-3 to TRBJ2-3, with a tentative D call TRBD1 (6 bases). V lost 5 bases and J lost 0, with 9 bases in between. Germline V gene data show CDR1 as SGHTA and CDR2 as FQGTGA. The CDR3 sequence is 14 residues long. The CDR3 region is CASSLRGSTDTQYF. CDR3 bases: TGTGCCAGCAGCCTCAGGGGTAGCACAGATACGCAGTATTTT.

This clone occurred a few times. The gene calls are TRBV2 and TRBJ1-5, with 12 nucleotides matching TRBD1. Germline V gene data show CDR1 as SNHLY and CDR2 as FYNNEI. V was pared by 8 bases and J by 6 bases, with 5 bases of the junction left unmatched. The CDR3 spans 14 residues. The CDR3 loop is CASAGTGGTQPQHF. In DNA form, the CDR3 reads TGTGCCAGCGCCGGGACAGGGGGCACTCAGCCCCAGCATTTT.

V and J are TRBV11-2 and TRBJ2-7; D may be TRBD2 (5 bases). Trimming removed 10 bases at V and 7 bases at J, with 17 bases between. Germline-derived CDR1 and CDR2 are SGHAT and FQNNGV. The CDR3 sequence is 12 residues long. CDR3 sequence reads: CATLGAAREQYF. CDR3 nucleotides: TGTGCCACCCTTGGAGCGGCGCGGGAGCAGTACTTC.

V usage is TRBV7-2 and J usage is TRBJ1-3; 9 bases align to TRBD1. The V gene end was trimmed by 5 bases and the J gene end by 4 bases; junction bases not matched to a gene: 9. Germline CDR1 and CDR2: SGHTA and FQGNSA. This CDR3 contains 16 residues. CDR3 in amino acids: CASSLTRTGAGNTIYF. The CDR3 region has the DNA TGTGCCAGCAGCCTTACGCGGACAGGGGCAGGAAACACCATATATTTT.

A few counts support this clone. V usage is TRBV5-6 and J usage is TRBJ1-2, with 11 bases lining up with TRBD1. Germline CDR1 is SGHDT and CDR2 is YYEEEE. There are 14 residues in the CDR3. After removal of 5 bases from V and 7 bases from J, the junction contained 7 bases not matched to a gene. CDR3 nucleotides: TGTGCCAGCAGACCGGGACAGGGGGTACGTGGCTACACCTTC. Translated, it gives CASRPGQGVRGYTF.

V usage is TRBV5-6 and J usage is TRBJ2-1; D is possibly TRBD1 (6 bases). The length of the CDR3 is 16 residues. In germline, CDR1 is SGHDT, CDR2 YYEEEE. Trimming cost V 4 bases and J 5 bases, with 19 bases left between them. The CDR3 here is CASSRYRVGDNNEQFF. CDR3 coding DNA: TGTGCCAGCAGCAGATACAGGGTGGGGGATAACAATGAGCAGTTCTTC.

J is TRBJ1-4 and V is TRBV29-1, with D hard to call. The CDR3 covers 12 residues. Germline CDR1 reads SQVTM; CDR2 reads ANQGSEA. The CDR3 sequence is CTAQRGGEKLFF. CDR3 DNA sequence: TGCACCGCGCAACGCGGTGGGGAAAAACTGTTTTTT.

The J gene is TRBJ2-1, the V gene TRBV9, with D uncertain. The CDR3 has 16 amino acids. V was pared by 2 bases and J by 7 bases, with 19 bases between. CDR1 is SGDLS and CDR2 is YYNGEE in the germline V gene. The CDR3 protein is CASSVSRITVRNEQFF. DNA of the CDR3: TGTGCCAGCAGCGTTTCTAGAATCACGGTCCGGAATGAGCAGTTCTTC.

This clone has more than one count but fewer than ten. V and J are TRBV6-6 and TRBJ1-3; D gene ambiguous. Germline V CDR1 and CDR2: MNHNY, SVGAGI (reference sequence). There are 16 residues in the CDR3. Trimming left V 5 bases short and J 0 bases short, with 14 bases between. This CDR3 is CASSRAGPRSGNTIYF. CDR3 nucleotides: TGTGCCAGCAGTCGCGCAGGCCCACGCTCTGGAAACACCATATATTTT.